These 28 T cell receptor beta chains came from one sample sequenced in a study of blood T cell repertoires in COVID-19. Here immunoSEQ multiplex PCR was the method, and the copy in TCRdb shows in-frame clones only, minus some. The data contain about 140,000 clones, roughly four fifths of them singletons. Sequencing input: peripheral blood. The source is a woman between 50 and 59 years old with active or convalescent COVID-19.

V usage is TRBV4-3 and J usage is TRBJ1-5, with TRBD1 as a possible D gene (6 bases). This CDR3 has 14 residues. V lost 4 bases and J 2 bases, leaving 9 bases between the germline ends. Germline values: CDR1 LGHNA, CDR2 YSLEER. The CDR3 sequence: CASSRNRGNQPQHF. CDR3 nucleotide sequence: TGCGCCAGCAGCCGAAACAGGGGCAATCAGCCCCAGCATTTT.

The count of this clone is one. The rearrangement joins TRBV5-1 to TRBJ2-2; D not certain. Trimming shortened V by 0 bases and J by 4 bases, and 10 bases separated the two germline ends. The CDR3 runs to 15 residues. Germline values: CDR1 SGHRS, CDR2 YFSETQ. In DNA, the CDR3 is TGCGCCAGCAGCTTGGAGGCCTCGGGCACCGGGGAGCTGTTTTTT. As protein: CASSLEASGTGELFF.

CDR3 in amino acids: CASSLDGTGGVFF. The CDR3 region has the DNA TGTGCCAGCAGCTTAGACGGGACAGGGGGCGTTTTCTTT. The gene calls are TRBV7-9 and TRBJ1-1; 12 nucleotides match TRBD1. CDR3 size: 13 residues. Germline V lookup: CDR1 SEHNR, CDR2 FQNEAQ (reference sequence). J was trimmed by 13 bases and V by 1 base; bases with no gene match: 4.

The rearrangement links TRBV11-2 to TRBJ2-5; 9 bases fit TRBD2. Germline V gene data show CDR1 as SGHAT and CDR2 as FQNNGV. The CDR3 length is 13 residues. V was pared by 8 bases and J by 10 bases, with 11 bases of the junction left unmatched. CDR3 in amino acids: CASPPGGGANQYF. DNA for the CDR3: TGTGCCAGCCCACCGGGCGGGGGGGCGAACCAGTACTTC.

The rearrangement joins TRBV25-1 to TRBJ2-7; 8 bases are shared with TRBD1. Unmatched junction bases numbered 15, after V lost 6 bases and J lost 11 bases. This CDR3 comprises 14 residues. Germline-derived CDR1 and CDR2 are MGHDK and SYGVNS. CDR3 sequence: CASRLQGAQGRKYF. CDR3 DNA sequence: TGTGCCAGCAGATTGCAGGGGGCTCAGGGAAGGAAGTACTTC.

V usage is TRBV27 and J usage is TRBJ1-5, with 7 nucleotides matching TRBD1. This CDR3 is built from 13 residues. V shed 6 bases, J shed 5 bases, and the junction held 4 bases outside the gene matches. Germline values: CDR1 MNHEY, CDR2 SMNVEV (reference sequence). CDR3 nucleotide sequence: TGTGCCAGCAGGACAGGGAATGATCAGCCCCAGCATTTT. This encodes CASRTGNDQPQHF.

This clone was recorded a few times. The chain joins TRBV4-2 to TRBJ1-5; no clear D. The V and J ends lost 2 bases and 3 bases respectively, with 20 bases between them. The germline CDR1 and CDR2 sequences are LGHNA and YNFKEQ. This CDR3 spans 18 amino acids. CDR3 sequence (DNA): TGTGCCAGCAGCCAAAAAGCCGGGGAGGGTAAGGACAATCAGCCCCAGCATTTT. Translated, it gives CASSQKAGEGKDNQPQHF.

The rearrangement joins TRBV29-1 to TRBJ2-1; 8 bases line up with TRBD1. The germline V gene encodes CDR1 SQVTM and CDR2 ANQGSEA. Losses at the gene ends were 6 bases for V and 5 bases for J; bases not matched to a gene: 9. The CDR3 extends over 14 amino acids. This CDR3 is CSVGQGFEDNEQFF. The DNA for the CDR3 is TGCAGCGTAGGACAGGGATTCGAGGACAATGAGCAGTTCTTC.

The chain carries TRBV30 and TRBJ1-6; D may be TRBD1 (5 bases). Trimming took 2 bases from V and 7 from J, leaving 12 bases between them. This CDR3 is built from 14 residues. Germline V gene lookup returns CDR1 GTSNPN and CDR2 SVGIG (reference sequence). CDR3 bases: TGTGCCTGGAGTCCGGGCAAGGGGAATTCACCCCTCCACTTT. Its translation: CAWSPGKGNSPLHF.

This rearrangement joins TRBV19 to TRBJ1-1, with D perhaps matching TRBD1 (5 bases). The CDR3 contains 12 residues. Deletions cut 9 bases from V and 1 base from J, with 9 bases between. CDR1 and CDR2 (germline): LNHDA, SQIVND (reference sequence). CDR3 protein: CARSQGNTEAFF. The CDR3 region has the DNA TGTGCCAGAAGTCAGGGGAACACTGAAGCTTTCTTT. Drawing the rest from reference TRBV19 and TRBJ1-1, the complete variable domain is DGGITQSPKYLFRKEGQNVTLSCEQNLNHDAMYWYRQDPGQGLRLIYYSQIVNDFQKGDIAEGYSVSREKKESFPLTVTSAQKNPTAFYLCARSQGNTEAFFGQGTRLTVV.

The chain couples TRBV20-1 to TRBJ2-1, with unresolved D. CDR3 length: 11 amino acids. Trimming cost V 6 bases and J 5 bases, with 8 bases left between them. Looked up from germline, CDR1 is DFQATT and CDR2 is SNEGSKA (reference sequence). The CDR3 sequence is CSAKRNNEQFF. CDR3 in DNA: TGCAGTGCCAAGAGAAACAATGAGCAGTTCTTC.

This clone was counted a few times. CDR3 sequence (DNA): TGTGCCAGCAGTAAGACTAGCGGGGGGTTAGATACGCAGTATTTT. As protein: CASSKTSGGLDTQYF. The genes are TRBV6-6 and TRBJ2-3, with 13 positions matching TRBD2. The CDR3 has 15 amino acids. Trimming at V came to 5 bases and at J to 5 bases, leaving 4 bases not matched to a gene. Germline lookup yields CDR1 MNHNY and CDR2 SVGAGI (reference sequence).

The chain combines TRBV21-1 with TRBJ2-3; the table's D call TRBD2 went unverified against the DNA. TRBV21-1 has pseudogene status. The CDR3 spans 16 residues. The CDR3 sequence: CASSKSPRDDTDTQYF. The CDR3 region has the DNA TGTGCCAGCAGCAAAAGTCCGCGGGATGACACAGATACGCAGTATTTT.

The V and J genes are TRBV2 and TRBJ1-1; D may be TRBD1 (6 bases). V lost 2 bases and J 4 bases, leaving 17 bases between the germline ends. CDR3 size: 16 residues. Germline assignment: CDR1 SNHLY and CDR2 FYNNEI. The CDR3 nucleotides are TGTGCCAGCAGTGAAAGGAGGGGGGGTGGTTTCACTGAAGCTTTCTTT. Translating gives CASSERRGGGFTEAFF.

The J gene is TRBJ1-2, the V gene TRBV4-3; 7 bases align to TRBD1. Germline CDR1 LGHNA, CDR2 YSLEER. The CDR3 loop spans 18 amino acids. The junction had 11 bases not matched to a gene; V was cut back by 0 bases and J by 1 base. The CDR3 reads CASSQDRRGQSFNYGYTF. CDR3 bases: TGCGCCAGCAGCCAAGATAGGAGGGGACAGTCCTTTAACTATGGCTACACCTTC.

This clone was recorded a few times. The V and J genes are TRBV14 and TRBJ1-2; TRBD1 aligns across 8 bases. The CDR3 runs to 17 residues. The V gene end was trimmed by 6 bases and the J gene end by 8 bases; junction bases not matched to a gene: 20. Germline V gives CDR1 SGHDN, CDR2 FVKESK. Here the CDR3 DNA reads TGTGCCAGCAGTCCCTCCTTCCCCGGGACAGGACCGGACGGCTACACCTTC. Translation gives CASSPSFPGTGPDGYTF.

V is TRBV28 and J is TRBJ2-5; 12 bases are a match to TRBD1. Germline V gene lookup returns CDR1 MDHEN and CDR2 SYDVKM. With V trimmed by 5 bases and J by 2 bases, 6 bases remained unmatched. This CDR3 is built from 16 residues. The CDR3 coding sequence is TGTGCCAGCAGTCGAGGGACAGGGGGCGGTCAAGAGACCCAGTACTTC. Translating gives CASSRGTGGGQETQYF.

This chain uses TRBV5-6 with TRBJ2-5; 9 bases fit TRBD1. The junction had 5 bases not matched to a gene; V was cut back by 3 bases and J by 2 bases. The CDR3 consists of 15 residues. CDR1 and CDR2 (germline): SGHDT, YYEEEE. For the CDR3, the DNA is TGTGCCAGCAGCTCGGGGGACAGGGATCAAGAGACCCAGTACTTC. It is translated as CASSSGDRDQETQYF.

This clone was detected a few times. J is TRBJ1-2 and V is TRBV3-1 (or the pseudogene TRBV3-2), with a possible D match to TRBD1 (5 bases). Germline V gene sequence: CDR1 LGHDT, CDR2 YNNKEL (reference sequence). This CDR3 has 16 amino acids. Trimming stripped 4 bases from V and 0 bases from J, with 15 bases between. CDR3 in DNA: TGTGCCAGCAGCCCCACCGGCGGGGGAGCTAACTATGGCTACACCTTC. As protein: CASSPTGGGANYGYTF.

The chain carries TRBV11-2 and TRBJ2-7; TRBD2 aligns across 15 bases. From germline, CDR1 is SGHAT and CDR2 FQNNGV. The CDR3 has 15 amino acids. V dropped 4 bases and J dropped 6; count of bases not matched to a gene: 4. The CDR3 DNA is TGTGCCAGCAGCTCGGTGGGACTAGCGGGAGGCGAGCAGTACTTC. The encoded protein is CASSSVGLAGGEQYF. Full variable domain (outside the CDR3, taken from reference TRBV11-2 and TRBJ2-7): EAGVAQSPRYKIIEKRQSVAFWCNPISGHATLYWYQQILGQGPKLLIQFQNNGVVDDSQLPKDRFSAERLKGVDSTLKIQPAKLEDSAVYLCASSSVGLAGGEQYFGPGTRLTVT.

This chain links TRBV24-1 with TRBJ2-2; possibly TRBD1 for D (6 bases). V shed 2 bases and J shed 2 bases, with 11 bases lying between them. The CDR3 sequence is 16 residues long. Germline V gene data show CDR1 as KGHDR and CDR2 as SFDVKD. The CDR3 DNA sequence: TGTGCCACCAGTGATTCGGGCAGGGGAAACACCGGGGAGCTGTTTTTT. It specifies CATSDSGRGNTGELFF.

This chain joins TRBV30 and TRBJ1-6; D unresolved. CDR3 length: 12 amino acids. Germline CDR1 GTSNPN, CDR2 SVGIG (reference sequence). V gave up 0 bases and J gave up 7 bases, with 4 bases separating them. Written as DNA, the CDR3 is TGTGCCTGGAGTGTACGGAATTCACCCCTCCACTTT. Translating it yields CAWSVRNSPLHF.

This rearrangement joins TRBV7-2 to TRBJ1-1; 7 bases are a match to TRBD1. Germline CDR1 reads SGHTA; CDR2 reads FQGNSA. The CDR3 contains 15 residues. The V gene end was trimmed by 5 bases and the J gene end by 0 bases; junction bases not matched to a gene: 6. In DNA, the CDR3 is TGTGCCAGCAGCCATAGGACAGGACTGAACACTGAAGCTTTCTTT. It is translated as CASSHRTGLNTEAFF.

The chain couples TRBV6-5 to TRBJ1-2, with 12 positions matching TRBD1. The length of the CDR3 is 14 residues. V shed 6 bases, J shed 7 bases, and the junction held 6 bases outside the gene matches. The V gene's germline CDR1 is MNHEY and CDR2 SVGAGI. The CDR3: CASSRGTGGFGYTF. In DNA, the CDR3 is TGTGCCAGCAGCCGGGGGACAGGGGGCTTTGGCTACACCTTC.

V gene TRBV6-2 or TRBV6-3 combines with J gene TRBJ2-7; no firm D call. Trimming took 0 bases from V and 2 from J, leaving 5 bases between them. Germline V gene sequence: CDR1 MNHEY, CDR2 SVGEGT. The CDR3 is 13 amino acids. The CDR3 loop reads CASSYSSPYEQYF. CDR3 nucleotides: TGTGCCAGCAGTTACTCGAGTCCCTACGAGCAGTACTTC.

The chain recombines TRBV7-2 with TRBJ2-7; D may be TRBD1 (5 bases). In germline, CDR1 is SGHTA, CDR2 FQGNSA. CDR3 length equals 13 residues. The ends were cut back, 3 bases at V and 2 bases at J, with 8 bases in the middle. The CDR3 coding sequence is TGTGCCAGCAGCTTGACAGTGCCCTACGAGCAGTACTTC. Residues: CASSLTVPYEQYF.

This clone was seen once. The rearrangement joins TRBV3-1 (or the pseudogene TRBV3-2) to TRBJ2-7; 10 bases match TRBD2. CDR1 is LGHDT, CDR2 YNNKEL, per germline (reference sequence). V shed 3 bases, J shed 7 bases, and the junction held 18 bases outside the gene matches. The CDR3 extends over 18 amino acids. CDR3 nucleotide sequence: TGTGCCAGCAGCCACCCCCCGGGGTTAGCGGGAGGATCGGATGAGCAGTACTTC. Translated, it gives CASSHPPGLAGGSDEQYF.

The chain combines TRBV7-7 with TRBJ1-3; TRBD1 matches 7 bases. Germline CDR1 reads SSHAT; CDR2 reads FNYEAQ (reference sequence). The CDR3 is made up of 15 amino acids. Losses at the gene ends were 5 bases for V and 4 bases for J; bases not matched to a gene: 8. In nucleotides, the CDR3 is TGTGCCAGCAGCCCAGGACAGGACAAGGGAAACACCATATATTTT. The encoded protein is CASSPGQDKGNTIYF.